This TCR beta chain was sequenced during a study of T cell repertoires in cytomegalovirus infection. Study summary: Through public TCR beta signatures, both CMV infection and matching HLA type were indicated.

General study points: There were HLA-C-restricted CMV-specific TCR beta clonotypes dominating the ex vivo response.

TCRdb used MiXCR to reprocess the reads, holding one entry per CDR3 protein. The sample shows approximately 990,000 distinct CDR3 sequences, around 30% of them seen only once. As concerns this clonotype: Its antigen is as yet unknown.

Trimming shortened V by 7 bases and J by 1 base, and 14 bases separated the two germline ends. CDR3 length: 14 amino acids. Germline V gene lookup returns CDR1 MGHRA and CDR2 YSYEKL. The V and J genes are TRBV4-1 and TRBJ2-7; no clear D. Sequencing used cultured CD8+ T cells from PBMCs, obtained from culture after CMV antigen stimulation. The TCR was taken from a human donor in good health (CMV status not recorded). Some clones in this sample may be carry-over from other donors' samples. CDR3: CASTPGDGSYEQYF. CDR3 bases: TGCGCCAGCACCCCAGGTGACGGATCCTACGAGCAGTACTTC.